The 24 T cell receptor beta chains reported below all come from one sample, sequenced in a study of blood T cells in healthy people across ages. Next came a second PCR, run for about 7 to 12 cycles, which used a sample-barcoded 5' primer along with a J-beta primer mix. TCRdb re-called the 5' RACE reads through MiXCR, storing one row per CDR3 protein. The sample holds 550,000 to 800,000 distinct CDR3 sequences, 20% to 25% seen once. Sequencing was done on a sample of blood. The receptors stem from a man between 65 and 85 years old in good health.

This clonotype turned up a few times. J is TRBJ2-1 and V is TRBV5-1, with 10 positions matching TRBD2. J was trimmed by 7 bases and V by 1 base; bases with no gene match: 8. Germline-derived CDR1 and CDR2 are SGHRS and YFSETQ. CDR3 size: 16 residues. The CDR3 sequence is CASSLLLAGTGNEQFF. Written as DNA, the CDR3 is TGCGCCAGCAGCTTGCTACTAGCGGGAACAGGAAATGAGCAGTTCTTC.

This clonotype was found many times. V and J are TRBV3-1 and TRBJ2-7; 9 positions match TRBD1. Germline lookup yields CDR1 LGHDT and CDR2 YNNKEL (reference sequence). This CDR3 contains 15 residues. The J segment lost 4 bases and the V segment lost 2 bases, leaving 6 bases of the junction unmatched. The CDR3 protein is CASSQFPGQGYEQYF. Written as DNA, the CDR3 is TGTGCCAGCAGCCAATTCCCGGGACAGGGTTACGAGCAGTACTTC.

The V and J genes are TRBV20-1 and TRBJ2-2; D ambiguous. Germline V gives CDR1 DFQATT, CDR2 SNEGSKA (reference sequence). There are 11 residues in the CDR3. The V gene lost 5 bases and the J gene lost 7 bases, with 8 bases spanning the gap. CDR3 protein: CSASTFGELFF. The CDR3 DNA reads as TGCAGTGCTTCTACCTTCGGGGAGCTGTTTTTT.

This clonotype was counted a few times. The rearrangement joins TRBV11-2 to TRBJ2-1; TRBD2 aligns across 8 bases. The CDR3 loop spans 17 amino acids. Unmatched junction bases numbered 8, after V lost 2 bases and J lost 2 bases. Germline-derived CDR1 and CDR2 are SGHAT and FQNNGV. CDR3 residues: CASSLKGSGSAYNEQFF. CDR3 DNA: TGTGCCAGCAGCTTAAAGGGGAGCGGGAGTGCCTACAATGAGCAGTTCTTC.

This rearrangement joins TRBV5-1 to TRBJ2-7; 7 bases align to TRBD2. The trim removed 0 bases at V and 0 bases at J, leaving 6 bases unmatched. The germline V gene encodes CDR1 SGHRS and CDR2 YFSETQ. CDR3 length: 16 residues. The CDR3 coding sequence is TGCGCCAGCAGCTTGGAACTAGCGTTGAGCTCCTACGAGCAGTACTTC. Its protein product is CASSLELALSSYEQYF.

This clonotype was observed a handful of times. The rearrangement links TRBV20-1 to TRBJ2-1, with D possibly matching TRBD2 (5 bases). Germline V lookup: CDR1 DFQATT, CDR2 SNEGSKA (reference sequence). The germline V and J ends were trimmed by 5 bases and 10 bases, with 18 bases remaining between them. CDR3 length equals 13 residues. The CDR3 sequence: CSARDGRAKEQFF. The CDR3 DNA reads TGCAGTGCTCGGGATGGACGCGCTAAGGAGCAGTTCTTC.

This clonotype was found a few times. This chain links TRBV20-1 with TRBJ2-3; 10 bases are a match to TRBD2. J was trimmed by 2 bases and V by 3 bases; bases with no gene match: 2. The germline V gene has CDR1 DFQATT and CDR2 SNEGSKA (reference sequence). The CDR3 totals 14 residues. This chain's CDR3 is CSARGLANTDTQYF. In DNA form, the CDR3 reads TGCAGTGCTAGGGGACTAGCGAACACAGATACGCAGTATTTT.

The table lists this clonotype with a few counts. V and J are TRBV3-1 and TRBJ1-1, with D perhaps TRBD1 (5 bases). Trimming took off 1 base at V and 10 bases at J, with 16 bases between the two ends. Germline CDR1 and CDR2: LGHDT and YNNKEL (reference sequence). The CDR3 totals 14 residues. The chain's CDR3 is CASSQVDGTPGAFF. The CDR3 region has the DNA TGTGCCAGCAGCCAAGTTGACGGGACGCCCGGAGCTTTCTTT.

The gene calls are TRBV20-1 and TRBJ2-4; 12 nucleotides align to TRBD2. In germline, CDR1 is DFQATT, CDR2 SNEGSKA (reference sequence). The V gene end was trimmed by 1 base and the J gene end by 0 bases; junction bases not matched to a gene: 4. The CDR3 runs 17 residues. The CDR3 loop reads CSARAPGLAGAKNIQYF. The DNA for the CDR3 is TGCAGTGCTAGAGCCCCGGGACTAGCGGGAGCCAAAAACATTCAGTACTTC.

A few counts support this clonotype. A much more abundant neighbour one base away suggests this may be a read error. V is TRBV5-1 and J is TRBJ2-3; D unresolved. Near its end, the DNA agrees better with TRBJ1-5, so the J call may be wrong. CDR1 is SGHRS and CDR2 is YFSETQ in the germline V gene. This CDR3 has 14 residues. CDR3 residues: CASSIQESTDTQHF. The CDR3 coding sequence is TGCGCCAGCAGTATCCAGGAGAGCACAGATACGCAGCATTTT.

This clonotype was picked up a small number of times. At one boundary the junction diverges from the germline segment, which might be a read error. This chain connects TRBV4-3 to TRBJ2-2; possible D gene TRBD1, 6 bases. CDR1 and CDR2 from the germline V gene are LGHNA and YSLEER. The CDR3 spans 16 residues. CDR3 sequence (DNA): TGCGCCAGCAGCCAGTCCAGGGGCACGAAAACCGGGGAGCTGTTTTTT. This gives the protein CASSQSRGTKTGELFF.

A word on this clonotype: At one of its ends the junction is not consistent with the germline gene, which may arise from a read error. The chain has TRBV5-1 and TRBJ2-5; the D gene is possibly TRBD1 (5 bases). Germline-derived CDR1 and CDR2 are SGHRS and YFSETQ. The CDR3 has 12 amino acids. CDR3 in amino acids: CAGRQKQETQYF. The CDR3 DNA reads TGCGCCGGCAGACAGAAACAAGAGACCCAGTACTTC.

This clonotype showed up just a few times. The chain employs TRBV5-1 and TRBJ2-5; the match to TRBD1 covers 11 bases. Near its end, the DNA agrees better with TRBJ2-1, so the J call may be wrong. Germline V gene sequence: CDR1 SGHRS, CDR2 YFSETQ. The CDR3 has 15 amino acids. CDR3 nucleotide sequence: TGCGCCAGCAGCATACCTCGGACAGGGGGCCATGAGCAGTTCTTC. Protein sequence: CASSIPRTGGHEQFF.

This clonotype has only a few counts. CDR3 amino acids: CASSSTGTAGEQYF. The CDR3 region has the DNA TGTGCCAGCAGCTCCACCGGGACAGCTGGCGAGCAGTACTTC. The chain couples TRBV7-6 to TRBJ2-5; TRBD1 aligns across 7 bases. The J call is uncertain, as TRBJ2-7 better fits the DNA end. Per the germline V gene, CDR1 is SGHVS and CDR2 is FNYEAQ. This CDR3 has 14 amino acids.

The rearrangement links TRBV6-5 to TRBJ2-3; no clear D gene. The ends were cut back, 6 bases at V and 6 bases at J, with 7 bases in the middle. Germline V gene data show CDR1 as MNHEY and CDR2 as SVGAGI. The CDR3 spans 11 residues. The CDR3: CASRTRDTQYF. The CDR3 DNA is TGTGCCAGCAGGACGCGGGATACGCAGTATTTT.

This chain's CDR3 is CSVRTGSEQYF. Here the CDR3 DNA reads TGCAGCGTGAGGACAGGTTCCGAGCAGTACTTC. The J gene is TRBJ2-7, the V gene TRBV29-1; 7 bases line up with TRBD1. Germline-derived CDR1 and CDR2 are SQVTM and ANQGSEA. Germline trimming cut 6 bases from V and 6 bases from J; bases unmatched to any gene: 5. CDR3 size: 11 residues.

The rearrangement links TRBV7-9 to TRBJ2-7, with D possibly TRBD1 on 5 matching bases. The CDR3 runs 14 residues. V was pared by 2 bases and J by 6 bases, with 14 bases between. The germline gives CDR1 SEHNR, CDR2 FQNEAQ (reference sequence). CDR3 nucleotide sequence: TGTGCCAGCAGCTTAATGGGGCACGGTTCCGAGCAGTACTTC. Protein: CASSLMGHGSEQYF.

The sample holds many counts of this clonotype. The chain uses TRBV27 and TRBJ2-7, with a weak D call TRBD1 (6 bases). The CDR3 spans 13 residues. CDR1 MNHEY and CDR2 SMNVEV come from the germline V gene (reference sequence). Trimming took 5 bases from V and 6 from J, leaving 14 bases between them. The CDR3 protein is CASSTVDRPEQYF. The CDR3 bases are TGTGCCAGCAGTACTGTAGACAGGCCCGAGCAGTACTTC.

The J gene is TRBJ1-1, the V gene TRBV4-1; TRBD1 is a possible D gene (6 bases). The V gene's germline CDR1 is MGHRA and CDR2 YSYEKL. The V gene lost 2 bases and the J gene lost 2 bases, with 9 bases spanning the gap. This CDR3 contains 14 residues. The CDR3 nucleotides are TGCGCCAGCAGCCAAAGGGACAAAAACACTGAAGCTTTCTTT. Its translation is CASSQRDKNTEAFF.

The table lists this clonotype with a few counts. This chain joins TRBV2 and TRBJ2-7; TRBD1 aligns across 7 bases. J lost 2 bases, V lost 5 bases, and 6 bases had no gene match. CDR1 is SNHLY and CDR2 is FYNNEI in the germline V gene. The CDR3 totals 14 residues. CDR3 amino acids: CASSRDSVTYEQYF. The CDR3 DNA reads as TGTGCCAGCAGTCGGGACAGCGTAACCTACGAGCAGTACTTC.

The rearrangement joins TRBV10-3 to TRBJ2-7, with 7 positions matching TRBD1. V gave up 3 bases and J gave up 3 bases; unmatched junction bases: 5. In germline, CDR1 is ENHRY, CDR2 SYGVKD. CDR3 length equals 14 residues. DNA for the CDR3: TGTGCCATCAGTGAAGCCGGGACAGACTACGAGCAGTACTTC. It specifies CAISEAGTDYEQYF.

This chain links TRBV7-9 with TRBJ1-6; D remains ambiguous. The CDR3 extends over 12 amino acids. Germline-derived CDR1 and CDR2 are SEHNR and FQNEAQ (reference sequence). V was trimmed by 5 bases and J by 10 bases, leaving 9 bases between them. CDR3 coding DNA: TGTGCCAGCAGCCGAGACGGATCACCCCTCCACTTT. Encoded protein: CASSRDGSPLHF.

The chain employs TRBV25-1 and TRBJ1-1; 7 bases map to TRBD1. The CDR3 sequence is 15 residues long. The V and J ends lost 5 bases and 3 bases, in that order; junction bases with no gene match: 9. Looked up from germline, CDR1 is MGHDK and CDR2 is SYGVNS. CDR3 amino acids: CASSTHRGGDTEAFF. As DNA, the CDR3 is TGTGCCAGCAGTACCCACAGGGGAGGGGACACTGAAGCTTTCTTT. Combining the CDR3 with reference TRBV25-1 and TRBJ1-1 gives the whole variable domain EADIYQTPRYLVIGTGKKITLECSQTMGHDKMYWYQQDPGMELHLIHYSYGVNSTEKGDLSSESTVSRIRTEHFPLTLESARPSHTSQYLCASSTHRGGDTEAFFGQGTRLTVV.

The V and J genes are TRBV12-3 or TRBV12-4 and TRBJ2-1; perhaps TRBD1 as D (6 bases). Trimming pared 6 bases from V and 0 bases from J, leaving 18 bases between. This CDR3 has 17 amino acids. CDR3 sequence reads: CASRQMQGLRSYNEQFF. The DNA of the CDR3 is TGTGCCAGCAGACAAATGCAGGGGCTCCGCTCCTACAATGAGCAGTTCTTC.